This TCR beta chain was retrieved from a study of immune evolution from preneoplasia to lung adenocarcinoma. Germline V gives CDR1 MNHEY, CDR2 SVGAGI. Trimming removed 5 bases at V and 0 bases at J, with 13 bases between. The CDR3 has 15 amino acids. The data were produced by immunoSEQ multiplex PCR, yet TCRdb's version contains in-frame clones alone and is incomplete. The repertoire holds 4,500 to 5,000 clones, with 76% as singletons. This rearrangement joins TRBV6-5 to TRBJ1-1; D gene unclear. The specimen was FFPE adjacent normal lung tissue. This receptor was obtained from a person aged 60-80 years with lung adenocarcinoma. This CDR3 reads CASSLGMRMNTEAFF. The CDR3 bases are TGTGCCAGCAGTCTAGGGATGAGGATGAACACTGAAGCTTTCTTT.